This paragraph covers one T cell receptor (beta chain) sequence. The data stem from a study of blood T cell repertoires in COVID-19. The germline gives CDR1 LGHDT, CDR2 YNNKEL (reference sequence). The CDR3 consists of 18 residues. Losses at the gene ends were 1 base for V and 9 bases for J; bases not matched to a gene: 14. Repertoires were generated with immunoSEQ multiplex PCR, while TCRdb's copy carries only in-frame clones and drops some. The sample lists about 260,000 clones; around 86% were seen once. The origin of this receptor is a man in his forties who had recovered from COVID-19. The genes are TRBV3-1 (or the pseudogene TRBV3-2) and TRBJ2-3, with 12 bases fitting TRBD2. Sample: peripheral blood. The CDR3 here is CASSQGSGLAGSLGTQYF. For the CDR3, the DNA is TGTGCCAGCAGCCAAGGAAGTGGACTAGCGGGATCCCTTGGAACGCAGTATTTT.